The following is a T cell receptor beta chain sequence with its context. The data belong to a study of lymphopenia after photon versus proton radiotherapy. TCRdb's copy holds only in-frame clones and misses some; the assay was immunoSEQ multiplex PCR. The sample lists 35,000 to 50,000 clones, approximately 82% occurring once. Germline-derived CDR1 and CDR2 are SEHNR and FQNEAQ (reference sequence). V lost 5 bases and J lost 5, with 10 bases in between. CDR3 size: 12 residues. This specimen was peripheral blood, taken from a patient treated with proton-based radiotherapy. The sequence was obtained from a woman in her 70s with pancreatic cancer. The V call is TRBV7-9, the J call TRBJ2-7, with D unresolved. The CDR3 DNA reads TGTGCCAGCAGCCGTAAAGAGAACGAGCAGTACTTC. Amino acid sequence: CASSRKENEQYF.